This T cell receptor beta chain originates from a study of CD4 and CD8 cells across lung adenocarcinoma regions. Localized lung adenocarcinoma, a non-small cell lung cancer, affected the donors. This clonotype was picked up many times. TCRdb reprocessed the PCR reads via MiXCR and lists one record per CDR3 protein. The data contain about 23,000 distinct CDR3 sequences, roughly half of them singletons. V was shortened by 4 bases and J by 6 bases, with 10 bases between the two germline ends. The CDR3 extends over 13 amino acids. Germline loops: CDR1 MRHNA, CDR2 SNTAGT. The source of this sequence is a male donor with lung adenocarcinoma. The CD4 and CD8 labels of this study may be unreliable. Input material: CD4+ T cells from the center of a lung tumor. This chain links TRBV6-4 with TRBJ2-1; D remains ambiguous. The CDR3 DNA follows: TGTGCCAGCAGTGTCCAGAGTACCAATGAGCAGTTCTTC. Amino acid sequence: CASSVQSTNEQFF.